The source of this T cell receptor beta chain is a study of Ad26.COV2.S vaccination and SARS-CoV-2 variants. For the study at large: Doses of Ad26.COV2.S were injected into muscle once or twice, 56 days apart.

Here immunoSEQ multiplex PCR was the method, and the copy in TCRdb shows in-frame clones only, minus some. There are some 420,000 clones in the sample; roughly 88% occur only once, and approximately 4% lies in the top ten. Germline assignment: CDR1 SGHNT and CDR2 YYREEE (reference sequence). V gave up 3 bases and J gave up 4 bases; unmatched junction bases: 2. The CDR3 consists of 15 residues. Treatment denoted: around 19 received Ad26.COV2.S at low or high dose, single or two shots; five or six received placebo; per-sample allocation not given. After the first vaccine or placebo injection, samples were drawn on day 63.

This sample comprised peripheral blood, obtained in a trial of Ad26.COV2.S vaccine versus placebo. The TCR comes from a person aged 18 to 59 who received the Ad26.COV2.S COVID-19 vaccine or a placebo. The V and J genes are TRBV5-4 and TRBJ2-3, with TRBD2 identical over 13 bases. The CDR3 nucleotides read TGTGCCAGCAGCTGGACTAGCGGGGGTGCAGATACGCAGTATTTT. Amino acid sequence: CASSWTSGGADTQYF. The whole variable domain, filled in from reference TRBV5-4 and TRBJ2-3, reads ETGVTQSPTHLIKTRGQQVTLRCSSQSGHNTVSWYQQALGQGPQFIFQYYREEENGRGNFPPRFSGLQFPNYSSELNVNALELDDSALYLCASSWTSGGADTQYFGPGTRLTVL.